This T cell receptor (beta chain) was captured by sequencing in a study of CD8+CD57+ T cells in acquired aplastic anemia (dated by TCRdb to 2017 to 2018). With respect to the entire study: DNA extracted from sorted CD4+ and CD8+ cells had a mean of about 3.2 ug, with a range of about 0.19 to 30 ug. CD8+CD57+ expansion was defined as a frequency above the mean frequency observed in healthy subjects. Beyond this particular receptor, the publication reports: CD8+ Simpson's diversity did not differ significantly between patients and healthy controls (P=0.060). About 29 CD8+ CDR3 sequences were found to be shared between patients and controls, but these sequences appeared to be highly expressed in patients and within the immunodominant clones of the patients.

This clonotype has at least ten counts. Its antigen specificity is not known. Base qualities are not at hand, and no much larger clone is one base apart. Via the germline V gene, CDR1 is SGHTA and CDR2 FQGTGA. The CDR3 goes from the cysteine to the phenylalanine over 13 residues. CDR3 DNA only is kept here, 39 bases in frame from base 1. V is reduced by 5 bases and J by 1 base, leaving a spacing of 8 bases between them. TCR beta VDJ combination and CDR3 sequence profiling used genomic DNA as the template. An Illumina HiSeq 2000 was the platform used for TCR repertoire sequencing. The source study handled its data this way. Repertoires were assessed using TRBV/TRBJ rearrangement plots, CDR3 size and DJ length profiles, and Simpson's diversity index. The most abundant DNA sequence in the deep sequencing data was taken as the immunodominant clone. CDR3 amino acid sequences were checked for sharing between subjects and were compared against published repertoires and the VDJdb database. The public sequencing data were trimmed at Q25 with fastp and processed into clonotypes with MiXCR by TCRdb, which kept only in-frame beta chains. Every distinct CDR3 protein forms one entry, paired with its most common genes and DNA. The V and J calls were determined by TCRdb, not by the authors. The sample table records about 470,000 distinct CDR3 sequences; around a third of these occur just once. The ten biggest clones cover 0.7% to 1% of the sample.

Patients chosen for sequencing had shown expansion of CD8+CD57+ cells by flow cytometry. Severe acquired aplastic anemia was diagnosed in all patients according to International Study of Aplastic Anemia and Agranulocytosis and Camitta criteria. No therapy had been received by the patients at the time of blood sampling. In the study, sorted CD4+ and CD8+ blood T cells from patients with severe aplastic anemia and from healthy subjects underwent deep sequencing of TCR repertoires. Patients were enrolled in the USA under clinicaltrials.gov protocols 00001620, 01623167, 00001397, 00071045, 00081523 and 00961064. Ficoll-Paque density gradient centrifugation was used to isolate peripheral blood mononuclear cells. Before DNA extraction, CD4+ and CD8+ T cells were sorted by FACS or by magnetic beads.

What was sequenced was sorted CD4+, CD8+, or CD8+CD57+ T cells (not recorded which) from PBMCs. The receptor's source is a human donor with aplastic anemia. This chain joins TRBV7-3 to TRBJ1-1; a tentative D call is TRBD1 (5 bases match). The CDR3 loop reads CASSNDRNTEAFF. The sequenced DNA is TGTGCCAGCAGCAACGACAGGAACACTGAAGCTTTCTTT.